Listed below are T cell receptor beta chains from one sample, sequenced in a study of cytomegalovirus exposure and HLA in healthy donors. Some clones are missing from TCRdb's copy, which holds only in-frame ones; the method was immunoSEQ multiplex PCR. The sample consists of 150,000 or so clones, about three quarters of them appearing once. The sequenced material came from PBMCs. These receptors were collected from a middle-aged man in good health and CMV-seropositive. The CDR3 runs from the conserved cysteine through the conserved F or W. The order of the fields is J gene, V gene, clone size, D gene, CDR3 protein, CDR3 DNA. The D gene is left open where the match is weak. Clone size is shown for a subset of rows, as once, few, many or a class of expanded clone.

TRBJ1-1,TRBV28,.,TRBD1,CASIRTGTMNTEAFF,TGTGCCAGCATTCGGACAGGGACCATGAACACTGAAGCTTTCTTT
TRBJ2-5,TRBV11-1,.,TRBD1,CASSSQLGTGETQYF,TGTGCCAGCAGCTCCCAACTCGGGACAGGAGAGACCCAGTACTTC
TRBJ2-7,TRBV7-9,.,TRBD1,CASSLELAGGYEQYF,TGTGCCAGCAGCTTAGAATTAGCAGGGGGCTACGAGCAGTACTTC
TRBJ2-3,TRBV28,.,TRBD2,CASSPLAGPSTDTQYF,TGTGCCAGCAGTCCCTTAGCGGGACCTAGCACAGATACGCAGTATTTT
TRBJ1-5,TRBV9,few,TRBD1,CASSVDGTGGDPQHF,TGTGCCAGCAGCGTAGACGGGACAGGGGGGGACCCCCAGCATTTT
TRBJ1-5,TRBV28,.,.,CASRDSGQGGQPQHF,TGTGCCAGCAGGGATTCAGGACAAGGTGGACAGCCCCAGCATTTT
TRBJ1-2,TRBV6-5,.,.,CASSYSGGSNYGYTF,TGTGCCAGCAGTTACTCCGGGGGGTCTAACTATGGCTACACCTTC
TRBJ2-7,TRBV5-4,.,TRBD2,CASSQASTSGSAYEQYF,TGTGCCAGCAGCCAAGCCTCAACTAGCGGGAGCGCCTACGAGCAGTACTTC
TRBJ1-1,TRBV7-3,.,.,CASSLGGGMNTEAFF,TGTGCCAGCAGCTTAGGGGGCGGTATGAACACTGAAGCTTTCTTT
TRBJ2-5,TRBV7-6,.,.,CASSFGSPRGETQYF,TGTGCCAGCAGCTTTGGGAGCCCCAGGGGTGAGACCCAGTACTTC
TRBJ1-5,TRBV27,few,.,CASSSIGGRGQIYQPQHF,TGTGCCAGCAGTTCTATAGGGGGGAGGGGCCAAATATATCAGCCCCAGCATTTT
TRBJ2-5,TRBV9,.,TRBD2,CASNLLGGRETQYF,TGTGCCAGCAACCTCCTGGGCGGGAGGGAGACCCAGTACTTC
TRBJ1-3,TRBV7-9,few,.,CASSLGAGSGNTIYF,TGTGCCAGCAGCTTAGGAGCGGGGTCTGGAAACACCATATATTTT
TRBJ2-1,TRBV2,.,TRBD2,CASSLGGWGNEQFF,TGTGCCAGCAGTCTCGGGGGGTGGGGCAATGAGCAGTTCTTC
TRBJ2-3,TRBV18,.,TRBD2,CASSLLEAGEVDTQYF,TGTGCCAGCTCCCTTCTTGAGGCGGGAGAGGTAGATACGCAGTATTTT
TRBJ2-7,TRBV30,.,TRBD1,CAWSVLEQGFDEQYF,TGTGCCTGGAGTGTACTGGAACAGGGGTTCGACGAGCAGTACTTC
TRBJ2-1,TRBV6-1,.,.,CASSEAINRDNEQFF,TGTGCCAGCAGTGAAGCCATAAACCGGGACAATGAGCAGTTCTTC
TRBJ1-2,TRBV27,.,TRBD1,CASSLRSGRGLVYGYTF,TGTGCCAGCAGTTTACGGTCCGGGAGGGGGCTAGTATATGGCTACACCTTC
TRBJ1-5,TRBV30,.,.,CAWSLGDGGNQPQHF,TGTGCCTGGAGTTTAGGGGATGGCGGCAATCAGCCCCAGCATTTT
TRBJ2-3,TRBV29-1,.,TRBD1,CSVQAGQGAVDTQYF,TGCAGCGTCCAGGCGGGACAGGGGGCGGTAGATACGCAGTATTTT
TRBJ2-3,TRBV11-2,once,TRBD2,CASSLSGQREVDTQYF,TGTGCCAGCAGCTTATCAGGTCAGCGGGAAGTAGATACGCAGTATTTT
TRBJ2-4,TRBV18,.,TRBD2,CASSPLAGVAAKNIQYF,TGTGCCAGCTCACCGCTAGCGGGAGTAGCAGCCAAAAACATTCAGTACTTC
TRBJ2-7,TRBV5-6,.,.,CASSLHPGGAYEQYF,TGTGCCAGCAGCCTTCATCCGGGGGGCGCATACGAGCAGTACTTC
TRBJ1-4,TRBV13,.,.,CASSSGSPPGANEKLFF,TGTGCCAGCAGCTCGGGCTCGCCGCCAGGGGCTAATGAAAAACTGTTTTTT
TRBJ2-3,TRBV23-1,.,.,CASRGGSPKGSTDTQYF,TGCGCCAGCCGTGGAGGCTCCCCCAAAGGGAGCACAGATACGCAGTATTTT
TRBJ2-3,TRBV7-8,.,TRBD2,CASSPNSGRTDTQYF,TGTGCCAGCAGCCCAAATAGCGGGAGGACAGATACGCAGTATTTT
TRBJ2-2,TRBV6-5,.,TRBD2,CASSYREGGTGELFF,TGTGCCAGCAGTTACCGGGAGGGAGGGACCGGGGAGCTGTTTTTT
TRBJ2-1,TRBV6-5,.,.,CASSYGALHYNEQFF,TGTGCCAGCAGTTACGGAGCCCTTCACTACAATGAGCAGTTCTTC
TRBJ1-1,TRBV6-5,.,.,CASSPGHLNTEAFF,TGTGCCAGCAGTCCAGGACACCTGAACACTGAAGCTTTCTTT
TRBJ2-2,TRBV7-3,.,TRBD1,CASSPGQGTGELFF,TGTGCCAGCAGCCCCGGACAGGGAACCGGGGAGCTGTTTTTT
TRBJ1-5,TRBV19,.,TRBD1,CASRDSLTSNNQPQHF,TGTGCCAGCCGGGACAGTCTGACTTCAAACAATCAGCCCCAGCATTTT
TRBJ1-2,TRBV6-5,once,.,CATRAGYGYTF,TGTGCCACCCGGGCGGGCTATGGCTACACCTTC
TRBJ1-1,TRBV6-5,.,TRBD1,CASSHDRGNTEAFF,TGTGCCAGCAGTCACGACAGGGGGAACACTGAAGCTTTCTTT